This T cell receptor beta chain derives from a study of OX40 agonist ivuxolimab in advanced cancers. Overall study results and limits: At 0.1 to 3.0 mg/kg, CD4+ and CD8+ blood T cells expanded clonally by week 6.

Points on this clone: Its antigen is unidentified.

This table comes from immunoSEQ multiplex PCR, and its TCRdb copy is limited to in-frame clones, with some not included. The repertoire consists of 60,000 to 75,000 clones, with about 85% occurring once and the leading ten covering roughly 6%. J was trimmed by 2 bases and V by 2 bases; bases with no gene match: 5. This CDR3 is built from 16 residues. Germline values: CDR1 SNHLY, CDR2 FYNNEI. This receptor was identified in an adult with an advanced solid tumor such as melanoma, head and neck, liver or kidney cancer. This sequence joins TRBV2 and TRBJ2-1, with 8 bases aligning to TRBD1. Sequenced here: CD4+ or CD8+ T cells sorted from blood, sampled in a trial of the OX40 agonist ivuxolimab. The CDR3 DNA reads TGTGCCAGCAGTGAACAGGGGGCTCAGCCCTACAATGAGCAGTTCTTC. The encoded protein is CASSEQGAQPYNEQFF.